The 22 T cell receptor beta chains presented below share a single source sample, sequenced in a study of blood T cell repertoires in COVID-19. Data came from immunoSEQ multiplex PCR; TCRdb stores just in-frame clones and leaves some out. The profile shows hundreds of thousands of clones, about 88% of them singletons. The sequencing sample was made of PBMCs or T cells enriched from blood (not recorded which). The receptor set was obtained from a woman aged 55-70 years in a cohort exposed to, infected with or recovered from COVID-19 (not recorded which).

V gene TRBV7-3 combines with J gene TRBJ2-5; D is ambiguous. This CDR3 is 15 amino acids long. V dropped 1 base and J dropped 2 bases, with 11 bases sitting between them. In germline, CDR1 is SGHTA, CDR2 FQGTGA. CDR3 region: CASSLRVADQETQYF. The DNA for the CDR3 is TGTGCCAGCAGCTTAAGGGTCGCGGATCAAGAGACCCAGTACTTC.

CDR3: CASGFMTERTGELFF. CDR3 nucleotide sequence: TGTGCTAGTGGTTTCATGACAGAGAGAACCGGGGAGCTGTTTTTT. The J gene is TRBJ2-2, the V gene TRBV12-5, with D possibly TRBD1 on 5 matching bases. Germline V gene data show CDR1 as LGHNT and CDR2 as FRNRAP. The CDR3 extends over 15 amino acids. V was pared by 3 bases and J by 5 bases, with 13 bases between. The whole variable domain, remainder taken from reference TRBV12-5 and TRBJ2-2, is DARVTQTPRHKVTEMGQEVTMRCQPILGHNTVFWYRQTMMQGLELLAYFRNRAPLDDSGMPKDRFSAEMPDATLATLKIQPSEPRDSAVYFCASGFMTERTGELFFGEGSRLTVL.

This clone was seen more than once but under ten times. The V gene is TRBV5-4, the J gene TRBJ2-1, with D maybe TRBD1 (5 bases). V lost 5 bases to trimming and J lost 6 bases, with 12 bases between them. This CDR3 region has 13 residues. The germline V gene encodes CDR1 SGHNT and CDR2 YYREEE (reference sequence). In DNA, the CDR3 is TGTGCCAGCAGGGGCGACAGTTTCAATGAGCAGTTCTTC. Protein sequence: CASRGDSFNEQFF.

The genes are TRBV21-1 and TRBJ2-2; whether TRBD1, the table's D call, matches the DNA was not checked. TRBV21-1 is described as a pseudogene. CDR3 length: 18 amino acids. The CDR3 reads CASSTSGRNRGNTGELFF. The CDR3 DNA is TGTGCCAGCAGCACCTCGGGGAGGAACAGGGGGAACACCGGGGAGCTGTTTTTT.

The CDR3 loop is CASTKGHGSRTGELFF. Here the CDR3 DNA reads TGTGCCAGCACCAAGGGGCACGGGTCAAGAACCGGGGAGCTGTTTTTT. The chain joins TRBV28 to TRBJ2-2, with a possible D match to TRBD1 (5 bases). The CDR3 spans 16 residues. CDR1 is MDHEN, CDR2 SYDVKM, per germline. Trimming shortened V by 7 bases and J by 5 bases, and 20 bases separated the two germline ends. The full variable domain, its missing parts supplied by reference TRBV28 and TRBJ2-2, is DVKVTQSSRYLVKRTGEKVFLECVQDMDHENMFWYRQDPGLGLRLIYFSYDVKMKEKGDIPEGYSVSREKKERFSLILESASTNQTSMYLCASTKGHGSRTGELFFGEGSRLTVL.

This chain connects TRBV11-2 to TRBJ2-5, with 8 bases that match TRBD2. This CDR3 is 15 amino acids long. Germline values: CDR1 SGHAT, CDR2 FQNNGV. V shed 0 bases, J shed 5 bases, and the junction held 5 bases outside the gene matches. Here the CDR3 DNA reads TGTGCCAGCAGCTTAGACGGGAGGGCCGGGGAGACCCAGTACTTC. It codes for CASSLDGRAGETQYF. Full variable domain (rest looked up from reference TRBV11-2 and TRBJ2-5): EAGVAQSPRYKIIEKRQSVAFWCNPISGHATLYWYQQILGQGPKLLIQFQNNGVVDDSQLPKDRFSAERLKGVDSTLKIQPAKLEDSAVYLCASSLDGRAGETQYFGPGTRLLVL.

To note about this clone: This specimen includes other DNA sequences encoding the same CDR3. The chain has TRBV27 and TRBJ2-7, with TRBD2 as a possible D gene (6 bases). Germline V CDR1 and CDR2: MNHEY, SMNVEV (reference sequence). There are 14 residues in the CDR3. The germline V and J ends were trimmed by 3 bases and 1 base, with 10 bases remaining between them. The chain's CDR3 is CASSLSGGSYEQYF. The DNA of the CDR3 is TGTGCCAGCAGTTTGTCCGGGGGATCCTACGAGCAGTACTTC.

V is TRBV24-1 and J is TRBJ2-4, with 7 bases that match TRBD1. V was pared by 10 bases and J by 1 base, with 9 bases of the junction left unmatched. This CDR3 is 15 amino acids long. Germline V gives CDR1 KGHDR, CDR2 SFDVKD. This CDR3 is CATSSQGEAKNIQYF. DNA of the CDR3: TGTGCCACTTCTTCCCAGGGGGAGGCCAAAAACATTCAGTACTTC.

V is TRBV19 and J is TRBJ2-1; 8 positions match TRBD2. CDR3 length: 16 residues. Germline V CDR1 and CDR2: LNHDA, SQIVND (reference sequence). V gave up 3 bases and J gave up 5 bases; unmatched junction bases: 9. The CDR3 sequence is CASSIRRLAGNNEQFF. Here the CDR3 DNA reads TGTGCCAGTAGTATTCGTCGGCTAGCGGGCAACAATGAGCAGTTCTTC.

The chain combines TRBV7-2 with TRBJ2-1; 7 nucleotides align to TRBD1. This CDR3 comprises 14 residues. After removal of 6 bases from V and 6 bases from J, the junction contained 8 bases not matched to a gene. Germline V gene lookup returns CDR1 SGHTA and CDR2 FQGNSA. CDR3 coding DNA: TGTGCCAGCAGGGAACAGGGGAACTCCAATGAGCAGTTCTTC. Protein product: CASREQGNSNEQFF.

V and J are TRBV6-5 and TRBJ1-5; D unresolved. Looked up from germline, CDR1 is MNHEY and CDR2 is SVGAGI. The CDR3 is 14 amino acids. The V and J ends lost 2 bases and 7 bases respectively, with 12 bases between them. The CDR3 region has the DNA TGTGCCAGCAGTTACCGGGGTGTGGGGCAGCCCCAGCATTTT. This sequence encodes CASSYRGVGQPQHF.

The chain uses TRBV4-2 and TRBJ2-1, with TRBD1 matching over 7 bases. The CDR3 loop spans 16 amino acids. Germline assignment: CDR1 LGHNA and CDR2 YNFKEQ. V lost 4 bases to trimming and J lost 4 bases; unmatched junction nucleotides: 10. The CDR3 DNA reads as TGTGCCAGCAGCCGGACCTGGACAGGAGAATACAATGAGCAGTTCTTC. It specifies CASSRTWTGEYNEQFF.

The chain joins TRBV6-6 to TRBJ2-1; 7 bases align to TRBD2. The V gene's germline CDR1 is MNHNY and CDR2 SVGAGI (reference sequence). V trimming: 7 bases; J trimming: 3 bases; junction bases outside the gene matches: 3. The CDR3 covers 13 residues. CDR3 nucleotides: TGTGCCAGCATGCGGGAGCACTACAATGAGCAGTTCTTC. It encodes CASMREHYNEQFF.

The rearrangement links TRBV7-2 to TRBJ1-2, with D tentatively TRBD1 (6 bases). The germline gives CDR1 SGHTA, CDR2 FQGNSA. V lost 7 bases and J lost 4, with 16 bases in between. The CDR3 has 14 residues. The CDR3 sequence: CASTDRFGLYGYTF. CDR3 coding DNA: TGTGCCAGCACCGACAGGTTCGGTCTCTATGGCTACACCTTC. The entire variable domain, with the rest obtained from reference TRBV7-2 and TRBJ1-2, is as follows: GAGVSQSPSNKVTEKGKDVELRCDPISGHTALYWYRQSLGQGLEFLIYFQGNSAPDKSGLPSDRFSAERTGGSVSTLTIQRTQQEDSAVYLCASTDRFGLYGYTFGSGTRLTVV.

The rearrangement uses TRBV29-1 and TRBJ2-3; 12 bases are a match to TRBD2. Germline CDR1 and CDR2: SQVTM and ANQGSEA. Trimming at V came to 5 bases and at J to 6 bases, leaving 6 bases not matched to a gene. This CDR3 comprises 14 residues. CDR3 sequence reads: CSVPTSGRPDTQYF. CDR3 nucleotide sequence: TGCAGCGTTCCTACTAGCGGGAGGCCCGATACGCAGTATTTT.

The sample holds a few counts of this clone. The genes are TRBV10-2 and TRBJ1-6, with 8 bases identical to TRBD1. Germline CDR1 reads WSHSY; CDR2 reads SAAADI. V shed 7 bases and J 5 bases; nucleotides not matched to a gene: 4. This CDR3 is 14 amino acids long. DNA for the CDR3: TGCGCCAGCATTACGGACAGGGATAATTCACCCCTCCACTTT. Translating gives CASITDRDNSPLHF.

The CDR3 reads CASSTEGQALYEQYF. For the CDR3, the DNA is TGTGCCAGCAGCACAGAGGGACAGGCGCTCTACGAGCAGTACTTC. This chain joins TRBV7-9 and TRBJ2-7; 8 nucleotides line up with TRBD1. The CDR3 runs to 15 residues. CDR1 is SEHNR and CDR2 is FQNEAQ in the germline V gene (reference sequence). V shed 5 bases, J shed 3 bases, and the junction held 9 bases outside the gene matches.

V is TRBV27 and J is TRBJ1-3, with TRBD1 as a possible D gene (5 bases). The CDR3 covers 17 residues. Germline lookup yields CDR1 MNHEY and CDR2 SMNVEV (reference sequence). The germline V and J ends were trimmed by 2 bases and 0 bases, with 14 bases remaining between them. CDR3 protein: CASSLGGTGFSGNTIYF. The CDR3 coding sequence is TGTGCCAGCAGTTTAGGGGGGACTGGATTCTCTGGAAACACCATATATTTT.

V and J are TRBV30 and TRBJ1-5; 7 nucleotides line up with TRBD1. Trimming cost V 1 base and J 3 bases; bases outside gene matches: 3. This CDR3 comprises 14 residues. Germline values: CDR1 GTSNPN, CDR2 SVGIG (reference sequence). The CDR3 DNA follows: TGTGCCTGGAGTGCAGGGGGTCCCAATCAGCCCCAGCATTTT. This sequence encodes CAWSAGGPNQPQHF.

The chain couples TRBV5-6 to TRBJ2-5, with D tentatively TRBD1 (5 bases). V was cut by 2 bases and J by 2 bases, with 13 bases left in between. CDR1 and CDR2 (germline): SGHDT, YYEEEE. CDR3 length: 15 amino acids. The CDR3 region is CASSFQGLRQETQYF. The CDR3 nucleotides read TGTGCCAGCAGCTTTCAGGGCTTGAGGCAAGAGACCCAGTACTTC.

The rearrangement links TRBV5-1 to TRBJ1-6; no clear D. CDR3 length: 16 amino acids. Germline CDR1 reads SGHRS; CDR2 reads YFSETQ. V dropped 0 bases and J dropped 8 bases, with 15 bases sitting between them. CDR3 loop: CASSLVSGVGDSPLHF. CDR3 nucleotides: TGCGCCAGCAGCTTGGTGTCCGGGGTCGGGGATTCACCCCTCCACTTT.

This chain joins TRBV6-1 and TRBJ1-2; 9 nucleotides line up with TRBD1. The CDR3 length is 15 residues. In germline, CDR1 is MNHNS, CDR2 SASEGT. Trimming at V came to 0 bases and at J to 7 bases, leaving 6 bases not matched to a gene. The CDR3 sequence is CASSEAWGQGLGYTF. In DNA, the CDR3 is TGTGCCAGCAGTGAAGCATGGGGACAGGGTCTTGGCTACACCTTC.